This T cell receptor beta chain was sequenced during a study of blood T cells in healthy people across ages. Study context: About one barcoded beta molecule was captured per two T cells (by template switching).

Germline CDR1 and CDR2: WSHSY and SAAADI. V dropped 8 bases and J dropped 0 bases, with 20 bases sitting between them. The CDR3 length is 17 residues. It was with a sample-barcoded 5' primer and a J-beta primer mix that a second PCR of roughly 6 to 12 cycles was run. TCRdb redid the calling of the 5' RACE reads with MiXCR, one entry per CDR3 protein. The sample contains around 1,000,000 distinct CDR3 sequences, approximately 26% of which appear only once. The data were also submitted as part of a second study, on T cells of mothers and their children.

Sequenced sample: blood. The chain recombines TRBV10-2 with TRBJ2-1; maybe TRBD2 (5 bases). The TCR originated in a girl aged 2 to 10 in good health. In DNA form, the CDR3 reads TGCGCCAGCCTTTCGACGGGGTTATGGAGCTCCTACAATGAGCAGTTCTTC. This sequence encodes CASLSTGLWSSYNEQFF.